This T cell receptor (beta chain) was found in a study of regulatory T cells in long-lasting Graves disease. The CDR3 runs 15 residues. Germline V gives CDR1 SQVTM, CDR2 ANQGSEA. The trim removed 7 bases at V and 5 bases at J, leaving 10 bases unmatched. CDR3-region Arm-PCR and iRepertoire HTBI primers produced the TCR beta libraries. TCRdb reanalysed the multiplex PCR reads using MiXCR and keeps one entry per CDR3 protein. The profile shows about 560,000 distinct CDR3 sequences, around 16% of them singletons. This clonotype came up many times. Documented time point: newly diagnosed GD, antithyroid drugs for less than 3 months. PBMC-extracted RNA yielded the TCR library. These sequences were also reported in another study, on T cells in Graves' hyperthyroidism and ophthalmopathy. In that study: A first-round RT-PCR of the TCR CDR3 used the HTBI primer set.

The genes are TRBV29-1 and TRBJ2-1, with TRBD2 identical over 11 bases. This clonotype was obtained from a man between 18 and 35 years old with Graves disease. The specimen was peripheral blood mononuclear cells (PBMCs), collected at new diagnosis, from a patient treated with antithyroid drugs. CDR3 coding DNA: TGCAGCGCCCTAAAGGGACTAGCGGCCAACAATGAGCAGTTCTTC. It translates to CSALKGLAANNEQFF.